Listed below are T cell receptor beta chains from one sample, sequenced in a study of PD-1 blockade in classical Hodgkin lymphoma. The protocol was immunoSEQ multiplex PCR, while the TCRdb copy is restricted to in-frame clones and leaves out a portion. The sample contains about 28,000 clones, less than 75% of which appear only once. The specimen was peripheral blood mononuclear cells (PBMCs), collected before the second cycle of nivolumab. These receptors all stem from a human donor with classical Hodgkin lymphoma. CDR3s include the opening cysteine and the closing phenylalanine or tryptophan. The D gene is left open where the match is weak. The listing skips clone size in some rows; elsewhere it reads once, few, many or a size class.

CDR3aa: CASSSFQDPGANVLTF; CDR3nt: TGTGCCAGCAGCTCGTTTCAAGACCCTGGGGCCAACGTCCTGACTTTC; abundance: -; j_gene: TRBJ2-6; d_gene: -; v_gene: TRBV5-4
CDR3aa: CASSLAETAYTF; CDR3nt: TGTGCCAGCAGCTTAGCGGAGACAGCCTACACCTTC; abundance: -; j_gene: TRBJ1-2; d_gene: -; v_gene: TRBV11-2
CDR3aa: CASSGTSYEQFF; CDR3nt: TGTGCCAGCAGTGGGACTAGTTATGAGCAGTTCTTC; abundance: -; j_gene: TRBJ2-1; d_gene: TRBD2; v_gene: TRBV28
CDR3aa: CASSLGLAGGPGETQYF; CDR3nt: TGCGCCAGCAGCTTGGGTCTAGCGGGAGGGCCCGGAGAGACCCAGTACTTC; abundance: -; j_gene: TRBJ2-5; d_gene: TRBD2; v_gene: TRBV5-1
CDR3aa: CASSLLAVGTGELFF; CDR3nt: TGTGCCAGCAGCCTTTTAGCGGTTGGCACCGGGGAGCTGTTTTTT; abundance: -; j_gene: TRBJ2-2; d_gene: -; v_gene: TRBV7-6
CDR3aa: CASSTGVLGTDTQYF; CDR3nt: TGTGCCAGTAGTACGGGGGTACTAGGAACAGATACGCAGTATTTT; abundance: -; j_gene: TRBJ2-3; d_gene: -; v_gene: TRBV19
CDR3aa: CASSVGLGATQETQYF; CDR3nt: TGTGCCAGCAGCGTGGGGCTTGGGGCCACCCAGGAGACCCAGTACTTC; abundance: -; j_gene: TRBJ2-5; d_gene: -; v_gene: TRBV9
CDR3aa: CASSPEGLRSTEAFF; CDR3nt: TGTGCCAGCTCACCGGAAGGACTCCGAAGCACTGAAGCTTTCTTT; abundance: once; j_gene: TRBJ1-1; d_gene: -; v_gene: TRBV18
CDR3aa: CASSPTDSSGELFF; CDR3nt: TGTGCCAGCTCACCAACGGACAGCTCCGGGGAGCTGTTTTTT; abundance: few; j_gene: TRBJ2-2; d_gene: -; v_gene: TRBV18
CDR3aa: CASSRFGTGQFF; CDR3nt: TGTGCCAGCAGTAGATTTGGGACAGGGCAGTTCTTC; abundance: -; j_gene: TRBJ2-1; d_gene: TRBD1; v_gene: TRBV28
CDR3aa: CASSSYHTGELFF; CDR3nt: TGTGCCAGCAGCTCCTACCACACCGGGGAGCTGTTTTTT; abundance: -; j_gene: TRBJ2-2; d_gene: -; v_gene: TRBV28
CDR3aa: CASSILGGGNQPQHF; CDR3nt: TGTGCCAGTAGTATCTTGGGTGGGGGCAATCAGCCCCAGCATTTT; abundance: few; j_gene: TRBJ1-5; d_gene: -; v_gene: TRBV19
CDR3aa: CASSLGGTSGPSSYNEQFF; CDR3nt: TGCGCCAGCAGCTTGGGGGGGACTAGCGGACCGAGCTCCTACAATGAGCAGTTCTTC; abundance: -; j_gene: TRBJ2-1; d_gene: TRBD2; v_gene: TRBV5-1
CDR3aa: CASSLGFTSSGANVLTF; CDR3nt: TGTGCCAGCAGCTTAGGCTTTACGAGCTCTGGGGCCAACGTCCTGACTTTC; abundance: once; j_gene: TRBJ2-6; d_gene: -; v_gene: TRBV11-2
CDR3aa: CASTGAGGRGDTQYF; CDR3nt: TGTGCCAGCACGGGGGCGGGAGGCCGGGGAGATACGCAGTATTTT; abundance: -; j_gene: TRBJ2-3; d_gene: TRBD2; v_gene: TRBV2
CDR3aa: CASSQDWLLAGYSGANVLTF; CDR3nt: TGCGCCAGCAGCCAAGACTGGCTACTAGCAGGGTACTCTGGGGCCAACGTCCTGACTTTC; abundance: many; j_gene: TRBJ2-6; d_gene: -; v_gene: TRBV4-3
CDR3aa: CASTLQGASNQPQHF; CDR3nt: TGTGCCAGCACCCTTCAGGGGGCGAGCAACCAGCCCCAGCATTTT; abundance: -; j_gene: TRBJ1-5; d_gene: TRBD1; v_gene: TRBV6-1
CDR3aa: CASSYLGQGYGYTF; CDR3nt: TGTGCCAGCAGTTACCTGGGACAGGGTTATGGCTACACCTTC; abundance: many; j_gene: TRBJ1-2; d_gene: TRBD1; v_gene: TRBV6-5
CDR3aa: CASSLAGPTNEKLFF; CDR3nt: TGTGCCAGCAGCTTGGCCGGGCCAACTAATGAAAAACTGTTTTTT; abundance: many; j_gene: TRBJ1-4; d_gene: -; v_gene: TRBV5-6
CDR3aa: CASSLWHEQYF; CDR3nt: TGTGCCAGCAGCTTATGGCACGAGCAGTACTTC; abundance: -; j_gene: TRBJ2-7; d_gene: -; v_gene: TRBV7-9
CDR3aa: CASSPGLAGNEQFF; CDR3nt: TGTGCCAGCAGCCCGGGACTAGCGGGCAATGAGCAGTTCTTC; abundance: -; j_gene: TRBJ2-1; d_gene: TRBD2; v_gene: TRBV11-3
CDR3aa: CASSWGLAGNTGELFF; CDR3nt: TGCGCCAGCAGCTGGGGACTAGCGGGGAACACCGGGGAGCTGTTTTTT; abundance: -; j_gene: TRBJ2-2; d_gene: TRBD2; v_gene: TRBV5-1
CDR3aa: CSVEDPAGVSPLHF; CDR3nt: TGCAGCGTTGAAGATCCTGCCGGGGTTTCACCCCTCCACTTT; abundance: -; j_gene: TRBJ1-6; d_gene: -; v_gene: TRBV29-1
CDR3aa: CASSLTAQATQYF; CDR3nt: TGTGCCAGCAGCTTGACAGCCCAAGCCACCCAGTACTTC; abundance: -; j_gene: TRBJ2-5; d_gene: -; v_gene: TRBV6-1
CDR3aa: CASSRGRGTPLHF; CDR3nt: TGTGCCAGCAGCCGGGGCAGGGGGACACCCCTCCACTTT; abundance: -; j_gene: TRBJ1-6; d_gene: TRBD1; v_gene: TRBV5-6
CDR3aa: CASSSGSNGEKLFF; CDR3nt: TGTGCCAGCAGTAGCGGGAGCAACGGTGAAAAACTGTTTTTT; abundance: many; j_gene: TRBJ1-4; d_gene: -; v_gene: TRBV6-5
CDR3aa: CASSLSGNTGELFF; CDR3nt: TGTGCCAGCAGTCTTAGCGGGAACACCGGGGAGCTGTTTTTT; abundance: -; j_gene: TRBJ2-2; d_gene: -; v_gene: TRBV28
CDR3aa: CASSVEIHPDEQYF; CDR3nt: TGTGCCAGCAGCGTAGAGATCCACCCGGACGAGCAGTACTTC; abundance: once; j_gene: TRBJ2-7; d_gene: -; v_gene: TRBV9
CDR3aa: CASSLSLLLAGGPDTQYF; CDR3nt: TGTGCCAGCAGTTTATCCCTTCTACTAGCGGGAGGGCCGGATACGCAGTATTTT; abundance: few; j_gene: TRBJ2-3; d_gene: TRBD2; v_gene: TRBV27
CDR3aa: CASSSLGNTIYF; CDR3nt: TGTGCCAGTAGTTCCTTGGGAAACACCATATATTTT; abundance: -; j_gene: TRBJ1-3; d_gene: -; v_gene: TRBV19
CDR3aa: CASSSGPFLSTDTQYF; CDR3nt: TGTGCCAGCAGCTCTGGGCCTTTTCTTAGCACAGATACGCAGTATTTT; abundance: medium-sized; j_gene: TRBJ2-3; d_gene: -; v_gene: TRBV7-9
CDR3aa: CASSFWRSYNEQFF; CDR3nt: TGTGCCAGCAGCTTTTGGCGCTCCTACAATGAGCAGTTCTTC; abundance: -; j_gene: TRBJ2-1; d_gene: -; v_gene: TRBV5-6
CDR3aa: CASSYRLALAKNIQYF; CDR3nt: TGTGCCAGCAGTTACCGACTAGCTCTAGCCAAAAACATTCAGTACTTC; abundance: -; j_gene: TRBJ2-4; d_gene: TRBD2; v_gene: TRBV6-6
CDR3aa: CASEVGGYSNQPQHF; CDR3nt: TGTGCCAGTGAGGTTGGAGGGTATAGCAATCAGCCCCAGCATTTT; abundance: few; j_gene: TRBJ1-5; d_gene: -; v_gene: TRBV19
CDR3aa: CASSPPTGTGGSFEAFF; CDR3nt: TGTGCCAGCAGTCCCCCAACCGGGACAGGGGGCAGTTTTGAAGCTTTCTTT; abundance: -; j_gene: TRBJ1-1; d_gene: TRBD1; v_gene: TRBV27
CDR3aa: CAWRNLDRTYYGYTF; CDR3nt: TGTGCCTGGAGGAACTTGGACAGAACATACTATGGCTACACCTTC; abundance: -; j_gene: TRBJ1-2; d_gene: -; v_gene: TRBV30
CDR3aa: CASSYSGGQGEQYF; CDR3nt: TGTGCCAGCAGTTACTCTGGGGGGCAGGGGGAGCAGTACTTC; abundance: -; j_gene: TRBJ2-7; d_gene: -; v_gene: TRBV6-5
CDR3aa: CASSPRANTEAFF; CDR3nt: TGTGCCAGCAGCCCCCGGGCGAACACTGAAGCTTTCTTT; abundance: -; j_gene: TRBJ1-1; d_gene: -; v_gene: TRBV7-2
CDR3aa: CASSFDSSLTGELFF; CDR3nt: TGTGCTAGCAGCTTCGACAGTAGCCTCACCGGGGAGCTGTTTTTT; abundance: -; j_gene: TRBJ2-2; d_gene: -; v_gene: TRBV7-7
CDR3aa: CASSTRTGGSFSPLHF; CDR3nt: TGTGCCAGTAGTACCCGGACAGGAGGGAGTTTCTCACCCCTCCACTTT; abundance: -; j_gene: TRBJ1-6; d_gene: TRBD1; v_gene: TRBV19
CDR3aa: CASSSFPRLNPDTQYF; CDR3nt: TGTGCCAGCAGCTCCTTCCCTCGACTAAACCCAGATACGCAGTATTTT; abundance: once; j_gene: TRBJ2-3; d_gene: -; v_gene: TRBV7-2
CDR3aa: CATSRDIGYEQYF; CDR3nt: TGTGCCACCAGCAGGGACATAGGCTACGAGCAGTACTTC; abundance: once; j_gene: TRBJ2-7; d_gene: -; v_gene: TRBV15
CDR3aa: CASSEYNRGQDNTEAFF; CDR3nt: TGTGCCAGCAGTGAATACAACAGGGGGCAAGATAACACTGAAGCTTTCTTT; abundance: -; j_gene: TRBJ1-1; d_gene: TRBD1; v_gene: TRBV25-1
CDR3aa: CASSLDRGTYNEQFF; CDR3nt: TGCGCCAGCAGCTTGGACAGGGGCACCTACAATGAGCAGTTCTTC; abundance: -; j_gene: TRBJ2-1; d_gene: TRBD1; v_gene: TRBV5-1
CDR3aa: CASSYGRAHQPQHF; CDR3nt: TGTGCCAGCAGTTACGGCAGGGCCCATCAGCCCCAGCATTTT; abundance: few; j_gene: TRBJ1-5; d_gene: -; v_gene: TRBV6-6
CDR3aa: CASSSRGGLRSEQFF; CDR3nt: TGCGCCAGCAGCTCGCGGGGGGGCCTGCGAAGTGAGCAGTTCTTC; abundance: -; j_gene: TRBJ2-1; d_gene: TRBD2; v_gene: TRBV4-1
CDR3aa: CASRAVNTEGHNEQFF; CDR3nt: TGTGCCAGTAGGGCCGTTAACACGGAGGGCCACAATGAGCAGTTCTTC; abundance: once; j_gene: TRBJ2-1; d_gene: -; v_gene: TRBV19
CDR3aa: CASSVGLDNSPLHF; CDR3nt: TGTGCCAGCAGCGTAGGACTCGATAATTCACCCCTCCACTTT; abundance: -; j_gene: TRBJ1-6; d_gene: -; v_gene: TRBV9
CDR3aa: CASSPALPNSPLHF; CDR3nt: TGTGCCAGCAGCCCAGCTCTCCCTAATTCACCCCTCCACTTT; abundance: -; j_gene: TRBJ1-6; d_gene: -; v_gene: TRBV5-4
CDR3aa: CASRPWLNTGELFF; CDR3nt: TGTGCCAGCAGGCCGTGGCTCAACACCGGGGAGCTGTTTTTT; abundance: few; j_gene: TRBJ2-2; d_gene: -; v_gene: TRBV5-6
CDR3aa: CASSLGIQGDGYTF; CDR3nt: TGCGCCAGCAGCTTGGGGATCCAGGGTGATGGCTACACCTTC; abundance: -; j_gene: TRBJ1-2; d_gene: -; v_gene: TRBV5-1